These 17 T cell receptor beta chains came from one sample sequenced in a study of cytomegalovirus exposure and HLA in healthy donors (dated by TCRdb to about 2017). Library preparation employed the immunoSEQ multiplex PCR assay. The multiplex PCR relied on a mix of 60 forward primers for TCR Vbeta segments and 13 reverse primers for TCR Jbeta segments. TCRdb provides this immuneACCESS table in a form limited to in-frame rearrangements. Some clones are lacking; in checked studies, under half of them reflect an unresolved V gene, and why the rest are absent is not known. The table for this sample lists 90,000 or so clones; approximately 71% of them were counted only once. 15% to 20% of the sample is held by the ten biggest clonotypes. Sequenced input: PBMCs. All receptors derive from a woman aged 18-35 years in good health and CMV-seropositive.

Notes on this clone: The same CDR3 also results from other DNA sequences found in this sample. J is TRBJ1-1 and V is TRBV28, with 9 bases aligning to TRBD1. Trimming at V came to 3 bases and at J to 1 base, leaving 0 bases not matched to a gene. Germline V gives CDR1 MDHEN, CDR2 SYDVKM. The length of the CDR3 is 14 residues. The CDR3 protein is CASSLGQGNTEAFF. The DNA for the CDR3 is TGTGCCAGCAGTTTGGGACAGGGGAACACTGAAGCTTTCTTT.

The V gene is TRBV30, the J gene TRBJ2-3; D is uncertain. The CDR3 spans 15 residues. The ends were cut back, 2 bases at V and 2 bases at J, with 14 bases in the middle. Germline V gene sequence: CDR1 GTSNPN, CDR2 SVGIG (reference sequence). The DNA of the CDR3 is TGTGCCTGGAGTCCTTTCGCGGAGTCCACAGATACGCAGTATTTT. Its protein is CAWSPFAESTDTQYF. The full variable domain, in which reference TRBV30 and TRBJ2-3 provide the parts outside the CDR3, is SQTIHQWPATLVQPVGSPLSLECTVEGTSNPNLYWYRQAAGRGLQLLFYSVGIGQISSEVPQNLSASRPQDRQFILSSKKLLLSDSGFYLCAWSPFAESTDTQYFGPGTRLTVL.

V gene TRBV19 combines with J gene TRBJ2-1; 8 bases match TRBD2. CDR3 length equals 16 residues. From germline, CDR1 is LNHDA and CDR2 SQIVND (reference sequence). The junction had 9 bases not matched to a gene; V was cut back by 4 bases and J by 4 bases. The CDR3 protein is CASSKRTSLGYNEQFF. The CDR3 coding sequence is TGTGCCAGTAGTAAAAGGACTAGCTTAGGGTACAATGAGCAGTTCTTC.

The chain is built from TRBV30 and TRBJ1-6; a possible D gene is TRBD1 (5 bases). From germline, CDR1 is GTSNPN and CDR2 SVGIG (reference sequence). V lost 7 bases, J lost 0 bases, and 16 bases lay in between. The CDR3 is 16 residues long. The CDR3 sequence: CAFTGGGSSYNSPLHF. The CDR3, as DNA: TGTGCCTTTACGGGGGGTGGGAGCTCCTATAATTCACCCCTCCACTTT.

CDR3 nucleotides: TGCGCCAGCAGCGGCGCCGGGACTAGCGGGGAGACCCAGTACTTC. Protein sequence: CASSGAGTSGETQYF. This rearrangement joins TRBV5-1 to TRBJ2-5; 12 nucleotides agree with TRBD2. The V segment lost 4 bases and the J segment 5 bases; nucleotides outside the gene matches: 6. The CDR3 sequence is 15 residues long. Germline V gene sequence: CDR1 SGHRS, CDR2 YFSETQ.

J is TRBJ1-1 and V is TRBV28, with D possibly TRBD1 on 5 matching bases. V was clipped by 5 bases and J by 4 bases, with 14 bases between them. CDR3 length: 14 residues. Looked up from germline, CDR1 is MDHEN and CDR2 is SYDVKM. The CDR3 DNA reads TGTGCCAGCAGTCAGGGAGGGCTCTTCACTGAAGCTTTCTTT. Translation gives CASSQGGLFTEAFF.

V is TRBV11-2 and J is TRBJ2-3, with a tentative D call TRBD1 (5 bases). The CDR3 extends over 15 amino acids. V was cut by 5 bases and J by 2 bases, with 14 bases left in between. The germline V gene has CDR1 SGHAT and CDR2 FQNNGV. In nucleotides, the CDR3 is TGTGCCAGCAGCCACAGGCGCAGCGCCACAGATACGCAGTATTTT. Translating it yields CASSHRRSATDTQYF.

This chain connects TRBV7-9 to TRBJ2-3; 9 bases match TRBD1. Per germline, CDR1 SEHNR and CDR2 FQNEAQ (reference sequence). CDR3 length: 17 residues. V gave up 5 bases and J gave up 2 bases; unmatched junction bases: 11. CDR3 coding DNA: TGTGCCAGCAGCCGAAGTCCCCGGGACAGGGACACAGATACGCAGTATTTT. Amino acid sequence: CASSRSPRDRDTDTQYF. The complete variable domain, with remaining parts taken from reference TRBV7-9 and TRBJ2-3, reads DTGVSQNPRHKITKRGQNVTFRCDPISEHNRLYWYRQTLGQGPEFLTYFQNEAQLEKSRLLSDRFSAERPKGSFSTLEIQRTEQGDSAMYLCASSRSPRDRDTDTQYFGPGTRLTVL.

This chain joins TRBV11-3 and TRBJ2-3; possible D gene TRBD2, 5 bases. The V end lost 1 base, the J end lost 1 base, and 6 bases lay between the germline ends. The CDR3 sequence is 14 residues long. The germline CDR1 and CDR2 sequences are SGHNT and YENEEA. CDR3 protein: CASSLGSGTDTQYF. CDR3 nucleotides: TGTGCCAGCAGCTTAGGTAGCGGCACAGATACGCAGTATTTT.

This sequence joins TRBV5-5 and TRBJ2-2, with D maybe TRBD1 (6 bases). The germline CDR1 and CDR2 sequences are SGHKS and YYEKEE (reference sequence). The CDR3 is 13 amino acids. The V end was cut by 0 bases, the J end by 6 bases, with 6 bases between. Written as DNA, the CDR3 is TGTGCCAGCAGCTTGGGGACAGCCGGGGAGCTGTTTTTT. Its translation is CASSLGTAGELFF.

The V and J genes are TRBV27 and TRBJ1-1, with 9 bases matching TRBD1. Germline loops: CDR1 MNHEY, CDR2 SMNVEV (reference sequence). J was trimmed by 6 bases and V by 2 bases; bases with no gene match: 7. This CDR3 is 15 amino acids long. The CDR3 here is CASSLVTGGAAEAFF. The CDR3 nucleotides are TGTGCCAGCAGTTTAGTCACAGGGGGCGCGGCTGAAGCTTTCTTT.

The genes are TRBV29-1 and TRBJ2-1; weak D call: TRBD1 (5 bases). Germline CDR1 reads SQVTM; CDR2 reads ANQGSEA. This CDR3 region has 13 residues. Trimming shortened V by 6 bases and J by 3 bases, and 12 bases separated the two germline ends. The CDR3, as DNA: TGCAGCGTCTCGGAAGGGGTCTACAATGAGCAGTTCTTC. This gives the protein CSVSEGVYNEQFF.

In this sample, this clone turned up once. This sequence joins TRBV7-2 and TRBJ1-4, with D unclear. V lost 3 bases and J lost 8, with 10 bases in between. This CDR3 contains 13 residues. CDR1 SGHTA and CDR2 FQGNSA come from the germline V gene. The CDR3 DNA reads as TGTGCCAGCAGCTTTCGCGCCCGAGAAAAACTGTTTTTT. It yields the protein CASSFRAREKLFF.

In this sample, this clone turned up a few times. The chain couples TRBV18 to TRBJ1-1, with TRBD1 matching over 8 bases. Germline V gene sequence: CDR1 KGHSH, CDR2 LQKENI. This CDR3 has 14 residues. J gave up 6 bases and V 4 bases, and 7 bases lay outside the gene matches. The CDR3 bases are TGTGCCAGCTCACTACAGGGGGAGGAGGCTGAAGCTTTCTTT. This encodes CASSLQGEEAEAFF.

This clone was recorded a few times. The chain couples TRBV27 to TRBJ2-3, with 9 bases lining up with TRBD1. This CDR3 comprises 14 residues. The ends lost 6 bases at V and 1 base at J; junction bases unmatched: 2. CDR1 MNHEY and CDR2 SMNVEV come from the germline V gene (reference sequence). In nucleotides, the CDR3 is TGTGCCAGCAGCCGGGACAGGGGCACAGATACGCAGTATTTT. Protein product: CASSRDRGTDTQYF.

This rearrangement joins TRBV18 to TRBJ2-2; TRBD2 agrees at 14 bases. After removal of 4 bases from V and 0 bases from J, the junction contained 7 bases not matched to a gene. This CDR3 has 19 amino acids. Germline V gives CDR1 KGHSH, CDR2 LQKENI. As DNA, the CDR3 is TGTGCCAGCTCACTCCCGGGACTAGCGGGGGAAACGAACACCGGGGAGCTGTTTTTT. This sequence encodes CASSLPGLAGETNTGELFF.

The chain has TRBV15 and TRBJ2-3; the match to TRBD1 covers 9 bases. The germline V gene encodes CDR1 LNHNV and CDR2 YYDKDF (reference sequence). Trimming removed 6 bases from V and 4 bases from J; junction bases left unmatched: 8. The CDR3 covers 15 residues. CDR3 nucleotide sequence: TGTGCCACCAGTCTTACAGGGGGCGTCCCAGATACGCAGTATTTT. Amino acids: CATSLTGGVPDTQYF.